The next 7 T cell receptor beta chains were all read from a single sample in a study of cytomegalovirus exposure and HLA in healthy donors. The PCR contained 60 Vbeta and 13 Jbeta primers. Using immunoSEQ multiplex PCR, the repertoire was profiled, and TCRdb retains in-frame clones only, with some absent. The sample has about 130,000 clones, about three quarters seen once. The specimen sequenced was PBMCs. These receptors were collected from a human donor in good health.

The chain recombines TRBV9 with TRBJ2-5; 13 nucleotides agree with TRBD2. The last part of the DNA fits TRBJ2-7 better; the J call may be wrong. There are 14 residues in the CDR3. Germline V gene data show CDR1 as SGDLS and CDR2 as YYNGEE. The CDR3 DNA sequence: TGTGCCAGCAGCCGGACTAGCGGGGGCTACGAGCAGTACTTC. Translation gives CASSRTSGGYEQYF.

This clone has a handful of counts. The V call is TRBV7-2, the J call TRBJ2-7; 9 nucleotides align to TRBD1. After removal of 5 bases from V and 4 bases from J, the junction contained 6 bases not matched to a gene. Germline V gene lookup returns CDR1 SGHTA and CDR2 FQGNSA. The CDR3 extends over 14 amino acids. CDR3 bases: TGTGCCAGCAGCGAACAGGGGGCGGGATACGAGCAGTACTTC. This codes for CASSEQGAGYEQYF.

The chain is built from TRBV4-3 and TRBJ2-7; TRBD1 aligns across 9 bases. Germline V gene lookup returns CDR1 LGHNA and CDR2 YSLEER. V gave up 0 bases and J gave up 3 bases; unmatched junction bases: 9. This CDR3 contains 17 residues. As DNA, the CDR3 is TGCGCCAGCAGCCAAGATGCGGGACAGGGTTTCGTCTACGAGCAGTACTTC. It is translated as CASSQDAGQGFVYEQYF.

The gene calls are TRBV10-3 and TRBJ1-2; D is unresolved. This CDR3 spans 12 amino acids. The germline CDR1 and CDR2 sequences are ENHRY and SYGVKD. V was clipped by 0 bases and J by 7 bases, with 6 bases between them. CDR3 DNA: TGTGCCATCAGTGAGTCGGCATCTGGCTACACCTTC. This codes for CAISESASGYTF.

This chain connects TRBV7-3 to TRBJ1-1; 7 bases match TRBD1. The length of the CDR3 is 15 residues. Germline values: CDR1 SGHTA, CDR2 FQGTGA. V lost 1 base to trimming and J lost 5 bases; unmatched junction nucleotides: 7. CDR3 loop: CASSLSSGGMTEAFF. For the CDR3, the DNA is TGTGCCAGCAGCTTAAGTTCAGGGGGTATGACTGAAGCTTTCTTT.

The chain joins TRBV5-4 to TRBJ2-1; 8 nucleotides agree with TRBD1. With V trimmed by 3 bases and J by 2 bases, 7 bases remained unmatched. The germline CDR1 and CDR2 sequences are SGHNT and YYREEE (reference sequence). The CDR3 has 16 amino acids. This chain's CDR3 is CASSSTGGPAYNEQFF. CDR3 nucleotide sequence: TGTGCCAGCAGCTCCACAGGGGGACCGGCCTACAATGAGCAGTTCTTC.

The gene calls are TRBV4-2 and TRBJ2-1, with 7 bases matching TRBD2. CDR1 LGHNA and CDR2 YNFKEQ come from the germline V gene. Trimming took 1 base from V and 8 from J; bases not matched to a gene: 11. CDR3 length: 16 amino acids. CDR3 residues: CASSQAEWGGRDEQFF. CDR3 in DNA: TGTGCCAGCAGCCAAGCAGAATGGGGGGGTCGGGATGAGCAGTTCTTC.